Listed below are T cell receptor beta chains from one sample, sequenced in a study of T-cell memory formation after mild COVID-19. TCRdb used MiXCR to reprocess the 5' RACE reads, holding one entry per CDR3 protein. The table shows around 340,000 distinct CDR3 sequences, with roughly 15% occurring only once. The source material was PBMCs or a T cell subset sorted from them (not recorded which). The source of these receptors is a man younger than 30 who had mild COVID-19 (a few samples of this study predate the infection). Cell type and time point are not known. Both conserved end residues are part of each CDR3. Each record gives: D gene, clone size, J gene, V gene, CDR3 protein, CDR3 DNA. The D gene is left open where the match is weak. Some rows mark clone size as missing; the rest say once, few, many or name a class of expanded clone.

NA	many	TRBJ2-1	TRBV7-2	CASSLTPSGEQFF	TGTGCCAGCAGCTTAACCCCCTCGGGTGAGCAGTTCTTC
NA	NA	TRBJ1-4	TRBV2	CASEPEATNEKLFF	TGTGCCAGCGAGCCCGAGGCAACTAATGAAAAACTGTTTTTT
NA	NA	TRBJ2-4	TRBV18	CASSPLQGGAKNIQYF	TGTGCCAGCTCACCCCTCCAGGGGGGGGCCAAAAACATTCAGTACTTC
NA	NA	TRBJ1-2	TRBV21-1	CASSNLWGYGYTF	TGTGCCAGCAGCAACCTTTGGGGCTATGGCTACACCTTC
NA	few	TRBJ1-1	TRBV4-3	CASSQDPKDRNTEAFF	TGCGCCAGCAGCCAAGATCCTAAGGACAGGAACACTGAAGCTTTCTTT
NA	few	TRBJ1-1	TRBV5-1	CASSSSPAGGETEAFF	TGCGCCAGCAGCTCATCTCCGGCCGGGGGGGAGACTGAAGCTTTCTTT
NA	few	TRBJ2-7	TRBV4-3	CASSLRARNGPYEQYF	TGCGCCAGCAGCCTGCGGGCCAGGAACGGCCCCTACGAGCAGTACTTC
NA	NA	TRBJ1-1	TRBV12-3/TRBV12-4	CASSLGVRAFF	TGTGCCAGCAGTTTGGGGGTCCGGGCTTTCTTT
TRBD1	NA	TRBJ1-5	TRBV19	CASSIPQGANGQPQHF	TGTGCCAGTAGTATCCCACAGGGGGCGAATGGTCAGCCCCAGCATTTT
TRBD1	few	TRBJ2-2	TRBV11-1	CASSLVSRRDRVRPTGELFF	TGTGCCAGCAGCTTAGTATCCCGACGGGACAGGGTCCGTCCCACCGGGGAGCTGTTTTTT
NA	NA	TRBJ1-2	TRBV10-2	CASGYWDGYTF	TGCGCCAGCGGATACTGGGATGGCTACACCTTC
NA	many	TRBJ1-1	TRBV6-2/TRBV6-3	CASSYSDGPEAFF	TGTGCCAGCAGTTACAGTGATGGTCCTGAAGCTTTCTTT
NA	few	TRBJ1-6	TRBV5-8	CASASGTADSPLHF	TGTGCCAGCGCATCCGGGACCGCTGATTCACCCCTCCACTTT
NA	once	TRBJ1-1	TRBV15	CATAAGRATEAFF	TGTGCCACGGCAGCGGGGAGGGCCACTGAAGCTTTCTTT
NA	few	TRBJ2-7	TRBV6-5	CASSSAGLLYEQYF	TGTGCCAGCAGTTCCGCCGGGCTCCTCTACGAGCAGTACTTC
NA	few	TRBJ1-2	TRBV20-1	CSASHGQGPHGYTF	TGCAGTGCTAGTCACGGCCAGGGGCCCCATGGCTACACCTTC
NA	NA	TRBJ2-3	TRBV7-2	CASSPNGGFRDTQYF	TGTGCCAGCAGCCCGAATGGGGGGTTTCGGGATACGCAGTATTTT
NA	few	TRBJ1-1	TRBV3-1	CASSPLYYGPAKGNTEAFF	TGTGCCAGCAGCCCCCTTTACTATGGGCCCGCTAAAGGGAATACTGAAGCTTTCTTT
NA	few	TRBJ2-5	TRBV4-1	CASSQVVFETQYF	TGCGCCAGCAGCCAAGTGGTTTTCGAGACCCAGTACTTC
NA	few	TRBJ1-3	TRBV15	CATSSGTASGNTIYF	TGTGCCACCAGCAGTGGGACGGCCTCTGGAAACACCATATATTTT
NA	many	TRBJ1-1	TRBV29-1	CSVHRVNTEAFF	TGCAGCGTTCACAGGGTAAACACTGAAGCTTTCTTT
TRBD1	NA	TRBJ2-7	TRBV20-1	CSAADRGYEQYF	TGCAGTGCAGCAGACAGGGGTTACGAGCAGTACTTC
NA	NA	TRBJ1-6	TRBV7-9	CASSPGTYSPLHF	TGTGCCAGCAGCCCTGGGACGTATTCACCCCTCCACTTT
TRBD1	NA	TRBJ2-1	TRBV4-3	CASSPSRGTGAENEQFF	TGCGCCAGCAGCCCCTCCAGGGGGACAGGGGCAGAAAATGAGCAGTTCTTC
TRBD2	few	TRBJ2-7	TRBV4-3	CASSQDSGGTIGEQYF	TGCGCCAGCAGCCAGGACTCCGGGGGGACGATAGGCGAGCAGTACTTC
NA	many	TRBJ1-6	TRBV7-9	CASSLAGVGRVDSPLHF	TGTGCCAGCAGCTTAGCTGGTGTCGGGAGGGTGGATTCACCCCTCCACTTT
TRBD2	few	TRBJ2-1	TRBV28	CASSLWGGNEQFF	TGTGCCAGCAGTTTGTGGGGAGGGAATGAGCAGTTCTTC
NA	few	TRBJ1-5	TRBV20-1	CSANRQDIYNQPQHF	TGCAGTGCCAATCGACAGGACATTTACAATCAGCCCCAGCATTTT
NA	NA	TRBJ2-3	TRBV29-1	CSVGLRGTDTQYF	TGCAGCGTTGGGTTGCGGGGCACAGATACGCAGTATTTT
NA	few	TRBJ2-5	TRBV7-8	CASSLQGIPF	TGTGCCAGCAGCTTACAGGGCATCCCCTTC
TRBD1	NA	TRBJ2-1	TRBV18	CASSPTDRGKYNEQFF	TGTGCCAGCTCTCCTACCGACAGGGGAAAATACAATGAGCAGTTCTTC
NA	NA	TRBJ2-5	TRBV20-1	CSAQGSGETQYF	TGCAGTGCCCAGGGTAGCGGAGAGACCCAGTACTTC
NA	NA	TRBJ1-2	TRBV7-6	CASSFTQDGDGYTF	TGTGCCAGCAGCTTTACCCAGGACGGCGATGGCTACACCTTC
NA	many	TRBJ2-2	TRBV5-1	CASSLLASETGELFF	TGCGCCAGCAGCTTGCTGGCTAGCGAGACCGGGGAGCTGTTTTTT
NA	NA	TRBJ1-6	TRBV6-5	CASSYGLGDNSPLHF	TGTGCCAGCAGTTACGGTCTGGGAGATAATTCACCCCTCCACTTT
NA	few	TRBJ2-1	TRBV9	CASSLRQVQADEQFF	TGTGCCAGCAGCCTCAGACAGGTACAGGCGGATGAGCAGTTCTTC
TRBD2	many	TRBJ2-3	TRBV7-2	CASSLGVAGGADTQYF	TGTGCCAGCAGCTTAGGGGTAGCGGGGGGCGCCGATACGCAGTATTTT
NA	few	TRBJ2-1	TRBV29-1	CSSGGLEQFF	TGCAGCTCGGGGGGCCTAGAGCAGTTCTTC
TRBD1	NA	TRBJ2-3	TRBV27	CASSLSLQGALSTDTQYF	TGTGCCAGCAGTTTGTCACTACAGGGGGCCCTTAGCACAGATACGCAGTATTTT
NA	NA	TRBJ2-5	TRBV29-1	CSVNRGMGGETQYF	TGCAGCGTGAACCGGGGCATGGGGGGAGAGACCCAGTACTTC
TRBD2	NA	TRBJ2-1	TRBV6-6	CASSYGLAGGRELEQFF	TGTGCCAGCAGTTACGGGCTAGCGGGGGGGCGAGAACTTGAGCAGTTCTTC
NA	few	TRBJ2-2	TRBV6-1	CASLTGTNTGELFF	TGTGCCAGCCTGACAGGGACTAACACCGGGGAGCTGTTTTTT
NA	few	TRBJ1-6	TRBV12-3/TRBV12-4	CASSYTLSPLHF	TGTGCCAGCAGTTATACTCTTTCACCCCTCCACTTT
NA	few	TRBJ2-7	TRBV21-1	CASSKKEGHSYEQYF	TGTGCCAGCAGCAAAAAGGAGGGACACAGCTACGAGCAGTACTTC
NA	NA	TRBJ2-5	TRBV29-1	CSVEDRGQGETQYF	TGCAGCGTTGAAGATAGGGGCCAAGGAGAGACCCAGTACTTC
NA	few	TRBJ2-7	TRBV5-1	CASSLRAGTESGASAYEQYF	TGCGCCAGCAGCTTGAGGGCTGGGACTGAATCAGGGGCCTCGGCCTACGAGCAGTACTTC
NA	few	TRBJ2-3	TRBV4-1	CASSQGTVLSTDTQYF	TGCGCCAGCAGCCAAGGGACAGTCCTTAGCACAGATACGCAGTATTTT
NA	NA	TRBJ1-5	TRBV12-3/TRBV12-4	CASSWGGGTPRGAQHF	TGTGCCAGCAGTTGGGGGGGGGGAACACCCAGGGGCGCCCAGCATTTT
NA	NA	TRBJ2-3	TRBV7-6	CASSAQVADTQYF	TGTGCCAGCAGCGCCCAGGTGGCAGATACGCAGTATTTT